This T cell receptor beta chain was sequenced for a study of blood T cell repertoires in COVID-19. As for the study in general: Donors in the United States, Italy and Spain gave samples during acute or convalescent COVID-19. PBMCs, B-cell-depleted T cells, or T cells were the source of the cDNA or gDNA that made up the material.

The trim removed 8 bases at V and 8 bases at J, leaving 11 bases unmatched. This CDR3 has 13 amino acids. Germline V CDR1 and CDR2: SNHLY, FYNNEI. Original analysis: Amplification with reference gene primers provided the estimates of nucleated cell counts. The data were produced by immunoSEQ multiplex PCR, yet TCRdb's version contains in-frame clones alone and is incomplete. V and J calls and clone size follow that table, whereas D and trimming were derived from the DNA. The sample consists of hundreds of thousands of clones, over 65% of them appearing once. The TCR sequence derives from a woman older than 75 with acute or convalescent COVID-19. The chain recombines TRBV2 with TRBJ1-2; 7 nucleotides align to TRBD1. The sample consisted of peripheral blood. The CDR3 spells CASPAGGGSGYTF. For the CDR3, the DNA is TGTGCCAGCCCCGCAGGGGGTGGGTCAGGCTACACCTTC.